The TCR beta chain described here comes from a study of identical twins. CDR1 and CDR2 from the germline V gene are SGDLS and YYNGEE. The V gene lost 0 bases and the J gene lost 8 bases, with 3 bases spanning the gap. The CDR3 consists of 11 residues. Using its own MiXCR run on the 5' RACE reads, TCRdb lists one record per CDR3 protein. The table lists 520,000 or so distinct CDR3 sequences, 20% to 25% of them singletons, with about 0.99% in the top ten. The sample also formed part of further work on T cells expressing NK-cell markers. That paper adds: Within the sequenced cohort of eight donors, seven exhibited HCMV seropositivity and one was seronegative. Sorting in several experiments was restricted by an anti-gamma-delta TCR antibody to alpha-beta TCR T cells. In 5 to 7 donors, dominant NKG2C+ clonotypes were roughly 1.0-7.0% of CD8+ T cells. The CD3+CD56-NKG2C+ fraction of a handful of donors was likewise dominated by these clonotypes.

The clonotype was recovered from a young woman in good health. Sequenced: CD4+ T cells sorted from blood. The chain carries TRBV9 and TRBJ2-1; the D is unclear. CDR3 DNA: TGTGCCAGCAGCGTAGCTTATGAGCAGTTCTTC. Amino acids: CASSVAYEQFF.